The text below deals with one T cell receptor beta chain. This record comes from a study of CD8 T cells in Susac syndrome. The RNA input was about 0.45 to 1 ug, and it was reverse transcribed with random hexamers. TCRdb called the immunoSEQ multiplex PCR reads again in MiXCR, with one record for every CDR3 protein. The sample lists hundreds of thousands of distinct CDR3 sequences, just over 90% occurring once. CDR1 and CDR2 (germline): SGHDN, FVKESK. V dropped 5 bases and J dropped 4 bases, with 3 bases sitting between them. The CDR3 spans 11 residues. The specimen was CD4+ T cells from PBMCs. The chain joins TRBV14 to TRBJ2-1; D is uncertain. The TCR sequence derives from a human donor with multiple sclerosis. The CDR3 here is CASSVYNEQFF. In nucleotides, the CDR3 is TGTGCCAGCAGCGTATACAATGAGCAGTTCTTC.